Below, 9 T cell receptor beta chains from the same sample are listed, as sequenced in a study of shared clonotypes between healthy human individuals. Generated by immunoSEQ multiplex PCR, the TCRdb table keeps only in-frame clones and is missing some. The table records just under 350,000 clones, more than 60% of them present only once. The sample was memory CD4+ T cells sorted from blood. Subset in this sample: CD45RA-negative fraction. The receptors derive from a man younger than 40 in good health.

The rearrangement joins TRBV5-5 to TRBJ2-7; D gene ambiguous. The CDR3 has 12 amino acids. The V and J ends lost 4 bases and 5 bases respectively, with 10 bases between them. Germline CDR1 and CDR2: SGHKS and YYEKEE (reference sequence). CDR3 bases: TGTGCCAGCAGCCTCGCTCCCCACGAGCAGTACTTC. Its translation: CASSLAPHEQYF.

This clone appeared a single time. The V call is TRBV4-2, the J call TRBJ2-2; D not certain. Germline loops: CDR1 LGHNA, CDR2 YNFKEQ. V dropped 1 base and J dropped 3 bases, with 9 bases sitting between them. The CDR3 covers 15 residues. CDR3 region: CASSQGDWDTGELFF. CDR3 sequence (DNA): TGTGCCAGCAGCCAAGGGGATTGGGACACCGGGGAGCTGTTTTTT.

The chain carries TRBV5-1 and TRBJ1-1, with D possibly being TRBD1 (6 bases). This CDR3 comprises 14 residues. From germline, CDR1 is SGHRS and CDR2 YFSETQ. V gave up 2 bases and J gave up 1 base, with 9 bases separating them. CDR3 bases: TGCGCCAGCAGCTTCGGGGGCTCGAACACTGAAGCTTTCTTT. Its protein is CASSFGGSNTEAFF.

CDR3 nucleotides: TGCAGTGCTAGTCCTATAAATGAGCAGTTCTTC. Translated, it gives CSASPINEQFF. The J gene is TRBJ2-1, the V gene TRBV20-1; unclear D gene. This CDR3 is 11 amino acids long. Germline V gives CDR1 DFQATT, CDR2 SNEGSKA (reference sequence). V was pared by 3 bases and J by 7 bases, with 7 bases between.

This clone was seen a handful of times. The rearrangement joins TRBV28 to TRBJ2-5; 13 bases map to TRBD2. The germline gives CDR1 MDHEN, CDR2 SYDVKM. J gave up 5 bases and V 4 bases, and 4 bases lay outside the gene matches. The CDR3 runs 15 residues. CDR3 DNA: TGTGCCAGCAGTTCAGGGACTAGCGGGGCTGAGACCCAGTACTTC. Translation gives CASSSGTSGAETQYF.

V and J are TRBV4-1 and TRBJ2-6; 8 bases match TRBD1. The V and J ends lost 4 bases and 3 bases, in that order; junction bases with no gene match: 14. This CDR3 comprises 19 residues. Germline CDR1 reads MGHRA; CDR2 reads YSYEKL. CDR3 nucleotide sequence: TGCGCCAGCAGCCCCAGGGGGCAGGGGGCGATCGGTGGGGCCAACGTCCTGACTTTC. Translating it yields CASSPRGQGAIGGANVLTF.

This clone came up once. This rearrangement joins TRBV5-5 to TRBJ1-2; D is unresolved. The CDR3 has 13 residues. V shed 0 bases and J shed 4 bases, with 7 bases lying between them. From germline, CDR1 is SGHKS and CDR2 YYEKEE (reference sequence). CDR3 region: CASSLEDVYGYTF. CDR3 DNA sequence: TGTGCCAGCAGCTTGGAGGATGTCTATGGCTACACCTTC.

This clone was counted only a few times. The genes are TRBV2 and TRBJ2-1; no firm D call. Germline loops: CDR1 SNHLY, CDR2 FYNNEI. The CDR3 runs to 11 residues. V lost 6 bases to trimming and J lost 9 bases, with 9 bases between them. The CDR3 nucleotides are TGTGCCAGCAGGGCAGCCGGTGAGCAGTTCTTC. It translates to CASRAAGEQFF. Supplemented by reference TRBV2 and TRBJ2-1, the full variable domain reads EPEVTQTPSHQVTQMGQEVILRCVPISNHLYFYWYRQILGQKVEFLVSFYNNEISEKSEIFDDQFSVERPDGSNFTLKIRSTKLEDSAMYFCASRAAGEQFFGPGTRLTVL.

This rearrangement joins TRBV7-3 to TRBJ2-3, with 13 positions matching TRBD2. The CDR3 runs to 20 residues. CDR1 is SGHTA, CDR2 FQGTGA, per germline. Trimming at V came to 6 bases and at J to 3 bases, leaving 18 bases not matched to a gene. The CDR3 here is CASRPGTSGIRSPGTDTQYF. CDR3 nucleotide sequence: TGTGCCAGCAGGCCCGGGACTAGCGGGATTCGTAGCCCCGGAACAGATACGCAGTATTTT.